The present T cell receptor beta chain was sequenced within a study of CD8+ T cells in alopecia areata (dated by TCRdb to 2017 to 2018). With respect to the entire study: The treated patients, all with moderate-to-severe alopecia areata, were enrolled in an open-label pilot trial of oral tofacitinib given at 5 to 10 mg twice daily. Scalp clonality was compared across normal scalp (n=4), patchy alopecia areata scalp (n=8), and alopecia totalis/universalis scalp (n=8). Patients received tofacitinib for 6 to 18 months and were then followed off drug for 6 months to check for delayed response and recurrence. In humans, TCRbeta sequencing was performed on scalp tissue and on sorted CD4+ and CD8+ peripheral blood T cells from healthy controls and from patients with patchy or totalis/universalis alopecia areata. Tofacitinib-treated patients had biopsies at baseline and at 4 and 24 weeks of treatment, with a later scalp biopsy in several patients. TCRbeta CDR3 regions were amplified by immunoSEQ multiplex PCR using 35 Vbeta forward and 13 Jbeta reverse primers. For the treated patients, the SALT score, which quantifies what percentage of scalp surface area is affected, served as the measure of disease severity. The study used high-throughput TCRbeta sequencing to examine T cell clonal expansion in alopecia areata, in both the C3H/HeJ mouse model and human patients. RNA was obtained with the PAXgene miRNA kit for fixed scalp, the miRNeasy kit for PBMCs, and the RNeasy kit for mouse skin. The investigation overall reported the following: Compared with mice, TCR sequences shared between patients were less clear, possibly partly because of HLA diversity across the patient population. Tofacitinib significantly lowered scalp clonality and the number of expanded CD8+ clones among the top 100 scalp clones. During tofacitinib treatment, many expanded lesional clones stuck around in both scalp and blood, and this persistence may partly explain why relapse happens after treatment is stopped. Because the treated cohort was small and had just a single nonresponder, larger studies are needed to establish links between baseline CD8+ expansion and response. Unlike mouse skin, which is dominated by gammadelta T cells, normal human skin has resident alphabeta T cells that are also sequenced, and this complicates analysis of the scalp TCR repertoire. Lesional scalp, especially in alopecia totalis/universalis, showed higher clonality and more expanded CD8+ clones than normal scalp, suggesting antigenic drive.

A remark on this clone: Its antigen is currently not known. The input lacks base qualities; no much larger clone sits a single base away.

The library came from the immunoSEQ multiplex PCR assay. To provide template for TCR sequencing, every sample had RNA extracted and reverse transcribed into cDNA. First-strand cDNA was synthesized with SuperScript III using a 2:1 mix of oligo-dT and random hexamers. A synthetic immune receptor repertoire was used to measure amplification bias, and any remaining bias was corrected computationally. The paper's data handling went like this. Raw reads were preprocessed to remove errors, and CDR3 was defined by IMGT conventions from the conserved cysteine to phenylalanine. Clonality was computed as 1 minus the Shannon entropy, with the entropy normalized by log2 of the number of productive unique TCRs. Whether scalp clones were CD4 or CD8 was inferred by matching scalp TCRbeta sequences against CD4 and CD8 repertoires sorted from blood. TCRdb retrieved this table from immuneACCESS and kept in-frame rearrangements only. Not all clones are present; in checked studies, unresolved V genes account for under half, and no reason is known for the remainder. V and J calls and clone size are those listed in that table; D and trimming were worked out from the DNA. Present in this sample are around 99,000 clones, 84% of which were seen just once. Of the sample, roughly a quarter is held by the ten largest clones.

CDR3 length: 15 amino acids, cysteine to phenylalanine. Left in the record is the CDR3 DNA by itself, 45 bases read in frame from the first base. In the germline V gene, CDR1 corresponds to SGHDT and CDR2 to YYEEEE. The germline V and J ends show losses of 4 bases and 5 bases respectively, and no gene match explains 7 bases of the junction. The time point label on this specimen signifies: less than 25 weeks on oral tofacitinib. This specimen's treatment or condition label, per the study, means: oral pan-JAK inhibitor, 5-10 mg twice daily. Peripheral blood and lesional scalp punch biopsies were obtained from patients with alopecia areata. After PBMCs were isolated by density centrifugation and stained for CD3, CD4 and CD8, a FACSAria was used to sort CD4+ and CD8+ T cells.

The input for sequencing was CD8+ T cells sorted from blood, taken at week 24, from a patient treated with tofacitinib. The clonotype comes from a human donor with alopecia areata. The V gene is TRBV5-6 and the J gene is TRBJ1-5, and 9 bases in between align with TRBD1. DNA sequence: TGTGCCAGCAGCCTGGGACAGGGTTACGATCAGCCCCAGCATTTT. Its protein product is CASSLGQGYDQPQHF.